This T cell receptor (beta chain) was retrieved from a study of cytomegalovirus exposure and HLA in healthy donors. 60 Vbeta and 13 Jbeta primers were used in PCR. Measured with immunoSEQ multiplex PCR; TCRdb has only the in-frame clones, and not every one. This table holds about 35,000 clones, 70% to 85% found once. The ends lost 3 bases at V and 8 bases at J; junction bases unmatched: 8. There are 14 residues in the CDR3. Germline loops: CDR1 GTSNPN, CDR2 SVGIG (reference sequence). This receptor was identified in a woman aged 18-35 years in good health and CMV-seronegative. The chain joins TRBV30 to TRBJ1-4; TRBD1 agrees at 8 bases. The sequenced material came from PBMCs. The CDR3 DNA follows: TGTGCCTGGAGCTCAGGGGGCTTAGGAGAAAAACTGTTTTTT. This encodes CAWSSGGLGEKLFF.